This TCR beta chain came from a study of blood T cell repertoires in COVID-19. About the research overall: COVID-19 samples collected from the United States, Italy and Spain covered acute and convalescent phases.

Donors in Cohort 3 who had recovered were those with two negative PCRs, healthcare professional clearance, or resolution of their symptoms. Method: immunoSEQ multiplex PCR; TCRdb's copy keeps in-frame clones and lacks some. The sample lists approximately 280,000 clones; around 86% were seen once. The CDR3 length is 16 residues. Germline values: CDR1 SGHAT, CDR2 FQDESV (reference sequence). Between the trimmed V and J ends, which lost 1 base and 1 base, there was a span of 11 bases. Material for sequencing was PBMCs or T cells enriched from blood (not recorded which). The receptor's source is a woman under 30 who had recovered from COVID-19. The chain joins TRBV11-1 to TRBJ2-1, with D maybe TRBD1 (5 bases). As DNA, the CDR3 is TGTGCCAGCAGCTTAGAATCAGGGTTGTCCTACAATGAGCAGTTCTTC. Its protein product is CASSLESGLSYNEQFF. The full variable domain, its missing parts supplied by reference TRBV11-1 and TRBJ2-1, is EAEVAQSPRYKITEKSQAVAFWCDPISGHATLYWYRQILGQGPELLVQFQDESVVDDSQLPKDRFSAERLKGVDSTLKIQPAELGDSAMYLCASSLESGLSYNEQFFGPGTRLTVL.